The clone carrying this T cell receptor beta chain came up a few times. Its specificity is not known. V lost 4 bases and J 3 bases, leaving 10 bases between the germline ends. The CDR3 has 13 amino acids. Germline V gene sequence: CDR1 MNHEY, CDR2 SMNVEV (reference sequence). Naive CD8 T cells, phenotype CD8+CD4-CCR7+CD45RA+, were sorted. In preparing bulk TCR libraries, previously described methods and listed TCR primers were used. TCRdb re-derived calls from the PCR reads in MiXCR, one entry per CDR3 protein. In the table there are around 470,000 distinct CDR3 sequences, around 25% of which are singletons. This specimen belongs to a study of molecular identifiers for immune sequencing clone quantification. Study outcomes and limitations: Over 99% of CMV-specific effector molecules, but under 1% of naive ones, were in clones above 20 copies.

The rearrangement joins TRBV27 to TRBJ2-7; TRBD2 might be the D (5 bases). The TCR sequence derives from a human donor in good health. Some libraries in this study had Jurkat cell RNA spiked in. Sequencing used naive CD8+ T cells from blood, with Jurkat cell RNA spiked in. The subset denotes: FACS-sorted CD8+CD4-CCR7+CD45RA+ naive T cells. In DNA, the CDR3 is TGTGCCAGCAGTTATGAACGGGGCTACGAGCAGTACTTC. As protein: CASSYERGYEQYF.